The 2 T cell receptor beta chains in this list originate from one sample, sequenced in a study of T cell changes during pregnancy in multiple sclerosis. Some clones are missing from TCRdb's copy, which holds only in-frame ones; the method was immunoSEQ multiplex PCR. The sample has roughly 40,000 clones; about 91% are singletons. This material consisted of CD4+ T cells from peripheral blood mononuclear cells, taken before pregnancy. The receptors stem from a female donor with multiple sclerosis, enrolled in a pregnancy study.

The chain links TRBV28 to TRBJ1-2, with a tentative D call TRBD1 (5 bases). Germline values: CDR1 MDHEN, CDR2 SYDVKM. There are 12 residues in the CDR3. V was clipped by 6 bases and J by 11 bases, with 16 bases between them. The CDR3 DNA follows: TGTGCCAGCAGCAAAGTGGCCGCAGGGTACACCTTC. As protein: CASSKVAAGYTF.

This sequence joins TRBV28 and TRBJ2-1; 7 positions agree with TRBD1. Germline lookup yields CDR1 MDHEN and CDR2 SYDVKM. The CDR3 has 13 residues. V shed 7 bases and J 7 bases; nucleotides not matched to a gene: 7. This CDR3 reads CASNRQGRNEQFF. CDR3 nucleotide sequence: TGTGCCAGCAACAGACAGGGACGGAATGAGCAGTTCTTC.